This T cell receptor beta chain was identified during a study of cytomegalovirus exposure and HLA in healthy donors. 13 Jbeta primers and 60 Vbeta primers were used for the PCR. Sequencing was performed with immunoSEQ multiplex PCR; in TCRdb, only in-frame clones are kept and a portion is missing. This table has around 180,000 clones, around 87% appearing once. V was trimmed by 4 bases and J by 2 bases, leaving 9 bases between them. The CDR3 is made up of 14 amino acids. Germline assignment: CDR1 MDHEN and CDR2 SYDVKM. V gene TRBV28 combines with J gene TRBJ1-5, with no clear D. The receptor comes from a woman aged 18-30 years in good health and CMV-seronegative. Material: PBMCs. The CDR3 coding sequence is TGTGCCAGCAGTTCTACAGCGGGCAATCAGCCCCAGCATTTT. Protein product: CASSSTAGNQPQHF.